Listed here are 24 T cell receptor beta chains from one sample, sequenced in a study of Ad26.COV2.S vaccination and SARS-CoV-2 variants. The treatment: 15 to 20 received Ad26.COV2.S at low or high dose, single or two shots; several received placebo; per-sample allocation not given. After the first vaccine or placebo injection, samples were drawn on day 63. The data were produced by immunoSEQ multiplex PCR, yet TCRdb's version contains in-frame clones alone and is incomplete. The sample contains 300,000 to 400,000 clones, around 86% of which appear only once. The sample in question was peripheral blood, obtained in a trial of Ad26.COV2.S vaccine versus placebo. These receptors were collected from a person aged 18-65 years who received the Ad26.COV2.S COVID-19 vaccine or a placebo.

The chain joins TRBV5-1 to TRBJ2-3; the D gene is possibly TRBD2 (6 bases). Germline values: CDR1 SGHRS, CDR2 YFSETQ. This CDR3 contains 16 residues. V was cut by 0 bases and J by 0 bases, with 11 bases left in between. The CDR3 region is CASSLDGSLSTDTQYF. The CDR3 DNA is TGCGCCAGCAGCTTGGACGGGAGCCTAAGCACAGATACGCAGTATTTT.

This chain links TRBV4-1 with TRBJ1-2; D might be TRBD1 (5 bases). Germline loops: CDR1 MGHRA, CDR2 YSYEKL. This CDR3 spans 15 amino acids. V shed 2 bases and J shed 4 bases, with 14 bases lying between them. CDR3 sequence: CASSQSVTEGYGYTF. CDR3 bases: TGCGCCAGCAGCCAATCCGTGACAGAGGGCTATGGCTACACCTTC.

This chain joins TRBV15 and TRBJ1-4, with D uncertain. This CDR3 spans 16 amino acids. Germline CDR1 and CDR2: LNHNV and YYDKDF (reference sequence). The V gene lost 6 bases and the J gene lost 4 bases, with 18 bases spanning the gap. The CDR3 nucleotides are TGTGCCACCAGACCATCAGGACTGAAATTTAATGAAAAACTGTTTTTT. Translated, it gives CATRPSGLKFNEKLFF.

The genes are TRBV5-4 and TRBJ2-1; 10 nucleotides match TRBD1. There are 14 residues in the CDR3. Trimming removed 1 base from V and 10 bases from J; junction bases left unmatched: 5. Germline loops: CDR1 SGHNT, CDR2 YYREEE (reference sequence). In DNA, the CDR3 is TGTGCCAGCAGCTTGAGGGACAGGGGAGGGGAGCAGTTCTTC. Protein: CASSLRDRGGEQFF. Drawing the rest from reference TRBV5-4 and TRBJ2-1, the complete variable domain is ETGVTQSPTHLIKTRGQQVTLRCSSQSGHNTVSWYQQALGQGPQFIFQYYREEENGRGNFPPRFSGLQFPNYSSELNVNALELDDSALYLCASSLRDRGGEQFFGPGTRLTVL.

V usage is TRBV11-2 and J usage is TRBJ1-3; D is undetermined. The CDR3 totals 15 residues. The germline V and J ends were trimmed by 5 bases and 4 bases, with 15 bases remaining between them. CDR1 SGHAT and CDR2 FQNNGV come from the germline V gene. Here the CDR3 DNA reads TGTGCCAGCAGCCCACTCGTAAAGGGAGGAAACACCATATATTTT. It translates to CASSPLVKGGNTIYF.

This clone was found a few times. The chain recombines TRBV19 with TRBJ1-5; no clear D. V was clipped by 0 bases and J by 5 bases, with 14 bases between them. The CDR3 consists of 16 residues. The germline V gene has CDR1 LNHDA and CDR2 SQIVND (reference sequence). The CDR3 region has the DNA TGTGCCAGTAGTATAGATGCGCTGCAGTCCTATCAGCCCCAGCATTTT. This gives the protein CASSIDALQSYQPQHF. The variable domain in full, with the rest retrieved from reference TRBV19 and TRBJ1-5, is DGGITQSPKYLFRKEGQNVTLSCEQNLNHDAMYWYRQDPGQGLRLIYYSQIVNDFQKGDIAEGYSVSREKKESFPLTVTSAQKNPTAFYLCASSIDALQSYQPQHFGDGTRLSIL.

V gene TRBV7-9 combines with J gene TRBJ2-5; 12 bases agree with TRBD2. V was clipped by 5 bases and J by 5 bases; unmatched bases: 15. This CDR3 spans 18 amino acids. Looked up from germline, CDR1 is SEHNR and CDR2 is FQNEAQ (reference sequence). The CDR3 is CASSPRGPSGGARETQYF. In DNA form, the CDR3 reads TGTGCCAGCAGCCCGCGGGGTCCTAGCGGGGGGGCCCGGGAGACCCAGTACTTC.

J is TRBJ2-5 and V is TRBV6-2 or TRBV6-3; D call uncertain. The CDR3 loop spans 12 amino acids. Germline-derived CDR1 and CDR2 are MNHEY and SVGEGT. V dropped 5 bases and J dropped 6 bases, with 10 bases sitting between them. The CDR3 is CASSQTVQTQYF. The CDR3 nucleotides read TGTGCCAGCAGTCAGACCGTGCAGACCCAGTACTTC.

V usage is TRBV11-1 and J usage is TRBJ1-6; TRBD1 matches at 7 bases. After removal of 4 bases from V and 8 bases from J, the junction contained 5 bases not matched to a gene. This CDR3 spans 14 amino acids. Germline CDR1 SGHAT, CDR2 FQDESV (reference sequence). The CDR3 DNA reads TGTGCCAGCAGCTCAGACAGGGAAGATTCACCCCTCCACTTT. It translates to CASSSDREDSPLHF.

CDR3 sequence (DNA): TGTGCCAGCAGCCCTACCTTTGGAGGGCAAGAGACCCAGTACTTC. It specifies CASSPTFGGQETQYF. This sequence joins TRBV11-2 and TRBJ2-5, with D possibly being TRBD2 (6 bases). From germline, CDR1 is SGHAT and CDR2 FQNNGV. This CDR3 has 15 amino acids. V was clipped by 5 bases and J by 2 bases, with 15 bases between them.

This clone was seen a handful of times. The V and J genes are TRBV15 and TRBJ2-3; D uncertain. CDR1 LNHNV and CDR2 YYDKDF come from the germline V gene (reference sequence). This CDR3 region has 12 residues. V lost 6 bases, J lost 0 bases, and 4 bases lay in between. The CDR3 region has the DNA TGTGCCACCAGTCTGAGCACAGATACGCAGTATTTT. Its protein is CATSLSTDTQYF.

The DNA of the CDR3 is TGTGCCACCAGTGATTCGGCGGGGGTAGGCTACAATGAGCAGTTCTTC. Amino acids: CATSDSAGVGYNEQFF. The gene calls are TRBV24-1 and TRBJ2-1; 7 nucleotides line up with TRBD2. The germline V gene encodes CDR1 KGHDR and CDR2 SFDVKD. The CDR3 has 16 residues. V dropped 2 bases and J dropped 3; count of bases not matched to a gene: 6.

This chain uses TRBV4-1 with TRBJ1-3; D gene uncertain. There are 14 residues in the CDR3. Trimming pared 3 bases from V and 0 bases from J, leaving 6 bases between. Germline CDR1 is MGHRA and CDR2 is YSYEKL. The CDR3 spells CASSQWGSGNTIYF. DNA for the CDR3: TGCGCCAGCAGCCAGTGGGGCTCTGGAAACACCATATATTTT.

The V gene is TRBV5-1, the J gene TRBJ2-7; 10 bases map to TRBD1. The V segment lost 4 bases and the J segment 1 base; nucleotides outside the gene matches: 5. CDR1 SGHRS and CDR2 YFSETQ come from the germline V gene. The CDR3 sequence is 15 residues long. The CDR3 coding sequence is TGCGCCAGCAGCCTAAGGACAGGGGGTTCCTACGAGCAGTACTTC. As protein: CASSLRTGGSYEQYF.

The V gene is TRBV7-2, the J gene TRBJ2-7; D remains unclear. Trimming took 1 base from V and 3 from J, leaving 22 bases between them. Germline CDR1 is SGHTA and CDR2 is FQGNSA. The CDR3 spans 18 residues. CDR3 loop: CASSLENSAELLRYEQYF. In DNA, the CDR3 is TGTGCCAGCAGCTTAGAAAACTCGGCAGAGTTACTTCGCTACGAGCAGTACTTC. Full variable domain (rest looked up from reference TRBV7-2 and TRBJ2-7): GAGVSQSPSNKVTEKGKDVELRCDPISGHTALYWYRQSLGQGLEFLIYFQGNSAPDKSGLPSDRFSAERTGGSVSTLTIQRTQQEDSAVYLCASSLENSAELLRYEQYFGPGTRLTVT.

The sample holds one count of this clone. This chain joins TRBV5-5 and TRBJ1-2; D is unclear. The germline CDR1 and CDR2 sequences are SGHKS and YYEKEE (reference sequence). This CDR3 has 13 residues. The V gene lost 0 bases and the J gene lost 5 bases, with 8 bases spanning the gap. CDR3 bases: TGTGCCAGCAGCTTGGAGCAGTTGTATGGCTACACCTTC. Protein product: CASSLEQLYGYTF. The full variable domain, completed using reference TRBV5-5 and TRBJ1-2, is DAGVTQSPTHLIKTRGQQVTLRCSPISGHKSVSWYQQVLGQGPQFIFQYYEKEERGRGNFPDRFSARQFPNYSSELNVNALLLGDSALYLCASSLEQLYGYTFGSGTRLTVV.

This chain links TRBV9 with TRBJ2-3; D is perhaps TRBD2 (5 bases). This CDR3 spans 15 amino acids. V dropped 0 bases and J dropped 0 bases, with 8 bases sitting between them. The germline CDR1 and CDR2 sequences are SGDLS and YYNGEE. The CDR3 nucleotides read TGTGCCAGCAGCGTAGGCGGGCCTAGCACAGATACGCAGTATTTT. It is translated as CASSVGGPSTDTQYF.

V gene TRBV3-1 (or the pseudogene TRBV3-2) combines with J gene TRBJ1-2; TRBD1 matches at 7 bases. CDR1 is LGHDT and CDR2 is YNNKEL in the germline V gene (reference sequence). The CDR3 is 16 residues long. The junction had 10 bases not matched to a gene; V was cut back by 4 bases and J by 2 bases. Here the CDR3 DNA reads TGTGCCAGCAGCCCCGGGGGAGGGGGCTTCAACTATGGCTACACCTTC. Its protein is CASSPGGGGFNYGYTF.

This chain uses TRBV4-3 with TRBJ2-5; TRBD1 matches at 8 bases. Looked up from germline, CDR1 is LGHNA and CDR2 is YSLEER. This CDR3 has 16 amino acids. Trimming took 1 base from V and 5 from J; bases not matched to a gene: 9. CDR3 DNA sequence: TGCGCCAGCAGCCAAGGGTGGGGACAGGTCAAGGAGACCCAGTACTTC. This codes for CASSQGWGQVKETQYF.

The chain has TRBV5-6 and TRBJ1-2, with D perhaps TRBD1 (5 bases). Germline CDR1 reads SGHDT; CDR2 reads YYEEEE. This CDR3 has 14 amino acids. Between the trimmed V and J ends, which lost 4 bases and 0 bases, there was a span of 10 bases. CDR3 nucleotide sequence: TGTGCCAGCAGCAAGCCGGGGGCTAACTATGGCTACACCTTC. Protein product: CASSKPGANYGYTF.

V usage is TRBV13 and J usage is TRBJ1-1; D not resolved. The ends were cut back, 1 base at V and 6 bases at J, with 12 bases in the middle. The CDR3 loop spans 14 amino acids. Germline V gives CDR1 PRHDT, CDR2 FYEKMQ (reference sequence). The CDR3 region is CASSLDRGMAEAFF. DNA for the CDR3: TGTGCCAGCAGCTTAGATCGGGGAATGGCTGAAGCTTTCTTT.

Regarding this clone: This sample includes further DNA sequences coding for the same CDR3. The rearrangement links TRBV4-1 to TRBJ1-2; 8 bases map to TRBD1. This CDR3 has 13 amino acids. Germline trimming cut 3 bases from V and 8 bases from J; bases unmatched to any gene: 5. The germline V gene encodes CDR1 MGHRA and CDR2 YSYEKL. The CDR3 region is CASSHRTGQGYTF. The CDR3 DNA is TGCGCCAGCAGCCATAGGACAGGGCAAGGCTACACCTTC.

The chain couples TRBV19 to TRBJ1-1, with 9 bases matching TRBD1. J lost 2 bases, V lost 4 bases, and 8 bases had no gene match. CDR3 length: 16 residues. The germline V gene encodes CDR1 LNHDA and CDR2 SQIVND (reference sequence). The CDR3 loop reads CASSTQPGQGNTEAFF. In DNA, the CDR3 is TGTGCCAGTAGTACCCAACCGGGACAGGGCAACACTGAAGCTTTCTTT.

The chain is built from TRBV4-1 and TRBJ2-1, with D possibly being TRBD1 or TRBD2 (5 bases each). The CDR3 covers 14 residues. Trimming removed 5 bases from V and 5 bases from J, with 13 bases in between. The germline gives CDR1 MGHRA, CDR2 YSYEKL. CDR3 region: CASSARDGDNEQFF. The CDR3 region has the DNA TGCGCCAGCAGCGCCCGGGACGGCGACAATGAGCAGTTCTTC.